This record covers a single TCR beta chain. This entry comes from a study of blood T cell repertoires in COVID-19. Study-wide background: The United States, Italy and Spain provided the acute and convalescent COVID-19 samples.

Participants had their cohort set by participant-reported clinical history. Recovered Cohort 3 donors showed two negative PCRs, clearance, or symptom resolution. CDR1 is LNHNV and CDR2 is YYDKDF in the germline V gene (reference sequence). With 0 bases clipped from V and 6 bases from J, the junction kept 7 bases outside the gene matches. This CDR3 region has 15 residues. Original processing methods: Researchers report that nucleated cell counts were estimated from reference gene primer amplification. Sequencing was performed with immunoSEQ multiplex PCR; in TCRdb, only in-frame clones are kept and a portion is missing. V, J and clone size are taken as reported in that table, and D and trimming were inferred from the DNA itself. The top ten clones hold about 5% of a sample with some 350,000 clones, around 90% of them seen once.

The specimen sequenced was PBMCs or T cells enriched from blood (not recorded which). The origin of this receptor is a man younger than 45 who had recovered from COVID-19. The chain employs TRBV15 and TRBJ2-7; 8 bases fit TRBD2. The CDR3 reads CATSRDLAGGREQYF. DNA for the CDR3: TGTGCCACCAGCAGAGATCTGGCGGGGGGCCGCGAGCAGTACTTC.